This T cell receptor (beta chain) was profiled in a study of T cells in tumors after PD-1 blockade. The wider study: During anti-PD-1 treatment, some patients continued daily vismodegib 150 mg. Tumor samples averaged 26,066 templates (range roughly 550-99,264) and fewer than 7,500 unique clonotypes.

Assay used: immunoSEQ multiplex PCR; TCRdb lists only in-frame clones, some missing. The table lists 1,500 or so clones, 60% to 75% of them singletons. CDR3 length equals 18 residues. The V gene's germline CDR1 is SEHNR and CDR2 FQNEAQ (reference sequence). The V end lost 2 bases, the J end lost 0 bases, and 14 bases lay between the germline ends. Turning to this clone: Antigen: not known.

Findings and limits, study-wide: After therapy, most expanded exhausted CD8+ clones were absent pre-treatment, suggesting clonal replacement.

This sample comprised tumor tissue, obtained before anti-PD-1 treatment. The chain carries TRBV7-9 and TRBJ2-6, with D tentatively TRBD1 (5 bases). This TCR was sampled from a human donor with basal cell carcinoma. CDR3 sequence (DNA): TGTGCCAGCAGCTTAAGGTCAGGGTCTCCCTCTGGGGCCAACGTCCTGACTTTC. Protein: CASSLRSGSPSGANVLTF.